Listed below are T cell receptor beta chains from one sample, sequenced in a study of blood T cell repertoires in COVID-19. Some clones are missing from TCRdb's copy, which holds only in-frame ones; the method was immunoSEQ multiplex PCR. The sample records hundreds of thousands of clones, approximately 90% being singletons. The specimen was peripheral blood. The source of these receptors is a young woman who had recovered from COVID-19. Each CDR3 is given without its conserved first and last residue.

v_gene | CDR3aa
TRBV30 | AWSEGWGSGNQPQH
TRBV7-9 | ASSFSGQHNEQF
TRBV21-1 | ASSYTQY
TRBV10-1 | ASSPGLAYNEQF
TRBV20-1 | SASDRVLYNSPLH
TRBV7-2 | ASSLAIGRNEQF
TRBV9 | ASSPAGGKYNEQF
TRBV10-3 | AIRTSGSRTDTQY
TRBV23-1 | ASNRQGPQQETQY
TRBV7-2 | ASSLTYRALNEQF
TRBV7-8 | ASRRREGIYEQF
TRBV6-5 | ASRPRQGQNTEAF
TRBV9 | ASSPTDRRNYGYT
TRBV19 | ASSIAGVRETQY
TRBV6-2/TRBV6-3 | ASSYKSRNTEAF
TRBV19 | ASRRTSGTDTQY
TRBV6-2/TRBV6-3 | ASSYVASVPEVTGELF
TRBV24-1 | ATSEGSFSEAF
TRBV4-3 | ASSRRLAGVDTDTQY
TRBV11-3 | ASSAYRGAETQY
TRBV6-2/TRBV6-3 | ASSWGQTYGYT
TRBV5-5 | ASSIDPPGSYNEQF
TRBV24-1 | ATSRTSGINEQF
TRBV24-1 | ATSPEVGGYT
TRBV2 | ASSNEGFSTDTQY
TRBV12-2 | ASRLPRDRAYSNQPQH
TRBV6-5 | ASSSSTSGLNEQF
TRBV2 | ASRPQGNTEAF
TRBV19 | ATRDRGERDGELF
TRBV6-5 | ASSPGSEKLF
TRBV15 | ATSRDRGQPQH
TRBV5-1 | ASTGQAGETQY
TRBV7-2 | ASSSDRGYGYT
TRBV7-8 | ASSSQGTAYGYT
TRBV11-3 | ASSQGLGGYT
TRBV11-2 | ASSPRGRVDEQF
TRBV20-1 | SASYRVDYGYT
TRBV19 | ASRSGDQPQH
TRBV6-5 | ASSYSTGFGTDTQY
TRBV5-1 | ASSINTGFEETQY
TRBV6-5 | ASLRGIGYGYT
TRBV5-4 | ASSLVQGTYGYT
TRBV18 | ASSPLPSGTSTDTQY
TRBV5-4 | ASSSADRAETQY
TRBV6-2/TRBV6-3 | ASSMSVLLAF
TRBV4-1 | ASSEHPREGLRNEQF
TRBV19 | ASSSRDRMYNEQF
TRBV6-1 | ASSDGQGVFGYGYT
TRBV30 | AWSGKGAGTQY
TRBV4-3 | ASSLTGTGGGTDTQY
TRBV27 | ASSLRGRTEAF
TRBV7-9 | ASSLSDSGASTDTQY
TRBV7-2 | ATGPGDYGYT
TRBV4-3 | ASSQGGLAGFHEQF
TRBV5-1 | ASSLDRYNEQF
TRBV6-5 | ASSYRGRGPEAF
TRBV30 | AWSVAGGWDTQY
TRBV6-5 | ASGDRLETQY
TRBV4-1 | ASSMGLAVLSEQF